Detailed here is one T cell receptor (beta chain). The antigen is not known. Cultured CD4+ T cell DNA underwent sequencing with the Oncomine TCR Beta short-read assay. In TCRdb, the PCR reads were re-called with MiXCR into one record per CDR3 protein. Of 13,000 or so distinct CDR3 sequences in the sample, 58% are singletons; the top ten hold under 20%. This record comes from a study of vaccination and CD4 T cells after COVID-19. In the study overall: The authors used overlapping spike peptides from SARS-CoV-2, HCoV-NL63, HCoV-OC43 and HCoV-229E to stimulate cells.

The CDR3 totals 13 residues. The germline V gene has CDR1 MNHEY and CDR2 SMNVEV (reference sequence). The junction had 5 bases not matched to a gene; V was cut back by 6 bases and J by 9 bases. Treatment described: 10-day PBMC culture with coronavirus spike peptide pools or control peptides (ViraFEST assay). This receptor was identified in a human donor with COVID-19. The sample was cultured CD4+ T cells from blood, taken after SARS-CoV-2 vaccination. This chain connects TRBV27 to TRBJ1-6; 7 nucleotides match TRBD1. CDR3 in amino acids: CASRTGRGSPLHF. CDR3 in DNA: TGTGCCAGCAGGACAGGGCGAGGTTCACCCCTCCACTTT.